The 14 T cell receptor beta chains listed next were all sequenced from one sample in a study of vaccination effects on CD4 cells after COVID-19. Their antigen targets remain unknown. Antigen-specific CD4+ T cells expanded by the ViraFEST assay with viral peptide pools were then sequenced. Scientists isolated CD4+ T cells after an approximately 10-day culture period ended. Nucleocapsid antibody tests were negative, and the vaccine recipients had no prior SARS-CoV-2 infection. Assay: immunoSEQ multiplex PCR; the TCRdb copy retains only in-frame clones and omits some. The data contain about 52,000 clones, roughly 79% of them singletons. The material was CD4+ T cells from PBMCs cultured with HCoV-OC43 spike peptides, obtained before COVID-19 vaccination. Described subset: HCoV-OC43 spike overlapping peptide pool stimulation. The origin of the receptors is a human donor who received a COVID-19 vaccine.

This chain uses TRBV12-3 or TRBV12-4 with TRBJ1-1; D gene ambiguous. V lost 2 bases, J lost 8 bases, and 9 bases lay in between. This CDR3 is 12 amino acids long. This CDR3 is CASSLRPLEAFF. The CDR3 nucleotides read TGTGCCAGCAGTTTACGGCCGTTAGAAGCTTTCTTT.

This clone appeared a few times. J is TRBJ2-2 and V is TRBV7-3; possible D gene TRBD2, 6 bases. CDR3 length: 15 residues. CDR1 and CDR2 from the germline V gene are SGHTA and FQGTGA. Trimming stripped 6 bases from V and 5 bases from J, with 16 bases between. This CDR3 reads CASRGLGGETGELFF. Written as DNA, the CDR3 is TGTGCCAGCAGGGGACTGGGGGGAGAGACCGGGGAGCTGTTTTTT.

V gene TRBV2 combines with J gene TRBJ1-1; 8 positions match TRBD1. Per the germline V gene, CDR1 is SNHLY and CDR2 is FYNNEI. V shed 10 bases, J shed 4 bases, and the junction held 8 bases outside the gene matches. CDR3 length equals 13 residues. DNA for the CDR3: TGTGCCACCTTGCAGGGGGCCGGCACTGAAGCTTTCTTT. This encodes CATLQGAGTEAFF.

The chain has TRBV19 and TRBJ1-4; TRBD1 might be the D (6 bases). Germline V gene lookup returns CDR1 LNHDA and CDR2 SQIVND (reference sequence). The CDR3 is 14 residues long. The V end was cut by 7 bases, the J end by 7 bases, with 16 bases between. The CDR3 DNA reads as TGTGCCAGTACCCCCCAGGGGAGTGGTGAAAAACTGTTTTTT. Protein sequence: CASTPQGSGEKLFF.

The chain has TRBV5-4 and TRBJ2-1, with D perhaps given as TRBD1 or TRBD2 (5 bases each). In germline, CDR1 is SGHNT, CDR2 YYREEE (reference sequence). Trimming cost V 2 bases and J 3 bases, with 12 bases left between them. The CDR3 loop spans 15 amino acids. The DNA of the CDR3 is TGTGCCAGCAGCTTTCGAGGGGCCCGCTACAATGAGCAGTTCTTC. Amino acid sequence: CASSFRGARYNEQFF.

This clone was detected once. The chain carries TRBV5-1 and TRBJ1-4; D unresolved. The V end was cut by 4 bases, the J end by 5 bases, with 12 bases between. Germline-derived CDR1 and CDR2 are SGHRS and YFSETQ. The CDR3 runs 14 residues. In DNA form, the CDR3 reads TGCGCCAGCAGCCCGAGCCAGTTGAATGAAAAACTGTTTTTT. It encodes CASSPSQLNEKLFF.

The genes are TRBV2 and TRBJ2-2; the match to TRBD1 covers 7 bases. The V segment lost 8 bases and the J segment 1 base; nucleotides outside the gene matches: 4. CDR1 and CDR2 (germline): SNHLY, FYNNEI. CDR3 length: 14 residues. Here the CDR3 reads CASGTDLNTGELFF. The DNA of the CDR3 is TGTGCCAGCGGGACAGACCTGAACACCGGGGAGCTGTTTTTT.

The J gene is TRBJ1-5, the V gene TRBV6-5, with unresolved D. V lost 7 bases to trimming and J lost 4 bases, with 11 bases between them. The CDR3 extends over 13 amino acids. CDR1 and CDR2 from the germline V gene are MNHEY and SVGAGI. CDR3 amino acids: CASIGTANQPQHF. The CDR3 nucleotides are TGTGCCAGCATTGGCACGGCGAATCAGCCCCAGCATTTT.

This rearrangement joins TRBV2 to TRBJ1-1, with 7 bases identical to TRBD1. With V trimmed by 9 bases and J by 6 bases, 10 bases remained unmatched. Germline V CDR1 and CDR2: SNHLY, FYNNEI. CDR3 length: 13 amino acids. CDR3: CASGPAGGSEAFF. The CDR3 region has the DNA TGTGCCAGTGGGCCCGCAGGGGGGTCTGAAGCTTTCTTT.

The chain couples TRBV10-2 to TRBJ2-1; D remains ambiguous. This CDR3 is 15 amino acids long. Germline CDR1 and CDR2: WSHSY and SAAADI. V gave up 6 bases and J gave up 0 bases, with 12 bases separating them. The CDR3 coding sequence is TGCGCCAGCAGAAGGTCGACCGGCTCCTACAATGAGCAGTTCTTC. It codes for CASRRSTGSYNEQFF.

The count of this clone is one. This sequence joins TRBV6-5 and TRBJ2-3; D call uncertain. The V end lost 3 bases, the J end lost 3 bases, and 13 bases lay between the germline ends. From germline, CDR1 is MNHEY and CDR2 SVGAGI. The CDR3 totals 15 residues. The CDR3 DNA sequence: TGTGCCAGCAGTTATAGCTGGGCGGAGACAGATACGCAGTATTTT. Translation: CASSYSWAETDTQYF.

This clone has a single count. The rearrangement uses TRBV6-5 and TRBJ2-3; D perhaps matches TRBD2 (6 bases). This CDR3 is built from 13 residues. V lost 8 bases and J lost 4, with 13 bases in between. Looked up from germline, CDR1 is MNHEY and CDR2 is SVGAGI. This CDR3 reads CASRLGGADTQYF. The CDR3 nucleotides are TGTGCCAGCCGGCTCGGGGGAGCAGATACGCAGTATTTT.

The chain carries TRBV6-5 and TRBJ1-2; no clear D. Germline CDR1 reads MNHEY; CDR2 reads SVGAGI. V shed 7 bases and J shed 0 bases, with 9 bases lying between them. The CDR3 totals 13 residues. DNA of the CDR3: TGTGCCAGCAAAAGGGATTCTAACTATGGCTACACCTTC. Translated: CASKRDSNYGYTF.

This sequence joins TRBV7-2 and TRBJ2-2; D uncertain. Trimming pared 1 base from V and 1 base from J, leaving 4 bases between. Germline V gives CDR1 SGHTA, CDR2 FQGNSA. CDR3 length: 14 residues. The CDR3 spells CASSLGVNTGELFF. The CDR3 DNA sequence: TGTGCCAGCAGCTTAGGGGTGAACACCGGGGAGCTGTTTTTT.